The 26 T cell receptor beta chains presented below share a single source sample, sequenced in a study of blood T cell repertoires in COVID-19. Profiling relied on immunoSEQ multiplex PCR, and the TCRdb table lists in-frame clones only, not all of them. This table holds over 250,000 clones, over 75% found once. The specimen was peripheral blood. The receptors originated from a woman aged 70 to 79 with acute or convalescent COVID-19.

The V call is TRBV29-1, the J call TRBJ2-1, with D maybe TRBD1 (5 bases). The CDR3 is 13 amino acids. The V gene's germline CDR1 is SQVTM and CDR2 ANQGSEA. V lost 6 bases, J lost 2 bases, and 11 bases lay in between. For the CDR3, the DNA is TGCAGCGTGGGGCAGCGAGCCTACAATGAGCAGTTCTTC. Translating it yields CSVGQRAYNEQFF.

This clone was counted a single time. This chain connects TRBV7-2 to TRBJ1-2, with D perhaps TRBD1 (5 bases). Germline V gene data show CDR1 as SGHTA and CDR2 as FQGNSA. V lost 1 base and J 2 bases, leaving 8 bases between the germline ends. CDR3 length: 14 amino acids. CDR3 nucleotide sequence: TGTGCCAGCAGCTTAGGTGACAGCAACTATGGCTACACCTTC. Translation gives CASSLGDSNYGYTF.

The gene calls are TRBV2 and TRBJ2-3; the match to TRBD2 covers 10 bases. J lost 11 bases, V lost 4 bases, and 12 bases had no gene match. Germline-derived CDR1 and CDR2 are SNHLY and FYNNEI. CDR3 size: 15 residues. The CDR3 nucleotides are TGTGCCAGCAGTGTGCTAGCGGGGGCCTCGGGGGAGCAGTATTTT. Its translation is CASSVLAGASGEQYF. Based on the CDR3 plus reference TRBV2 and TRBJ2-3, the full variable domain is EPEVTQTPSHQVTQMGQEVILRCVPISNHLYFYWYRQILGQKVEFLVSFYNNEISEKSEIFDDQFSVERPDGSNFTLKIRSTKLEDSAMYFCASSVLAGASGEQYFGPGTRLTVL.

The table lists this clone with a few counts. The V and J genes are TRBV4-2 and TRBJ2-3; D perhaps matches TRBD2 (5 bases). Germline values: CDR1 LGHNA, CDR2 YNFKEQ. V dropped 4 bases and J dropped 4 bases, with 15 bases sitting between them. CDR3 length: 15 residues. The CDR3 is CASSRAPLVADTQYF. The CDR3 DNA is TGTGCCAGCAGCCGAGCCCCACTAGTCGCAGATACGCAGTATTTT.

The chain links TRBV5-1 to TRBJ2-2; 12 bases are a match to TRBD2. CDR3 size: 16 residues. The germline V gene has CDR1 SGHRS and CDR2 YFSETQ. With V trimmed by 0 bases and J by 6 bases, 3 bases remained unmatched. CDR3 sequence: CASSLASGGVAGELFF. The CDR3 nucleotides are TGCGCCAGCAGCTTGGCTAGCGGGGGGGTCGCCGGGGAGCTGTTTTTT.

The J gene is TRBJ1-2, the V gene TRBV5-1; 8 positions match TRBD1. The germline CDR1 and CDR2 sequences are SGHRS and YFSETQ. J gave up 5 bases and V 2 bases, and 20 bases lay outside the gene matches. CDR3 length: 19 residues. The CDR3 coding sequence is TGCGCCAGCAGCTTTTTTTCCGTTAAGACGGGACAGGTGGATTATGGCTACACCTTC. It specifies CASSFFSVKTGQVDYGYTF. The variable domain in full, completed from reference TRBV5-1 and TRBJ1-2, reads KAGVTQTPRYLIKTRGQQVTLSCSPISGHRSVSWYQQTPGQGLQFLFEYFSETQRNKGNFPGRFSGRQFSNSRSEMNVSTLELGDSALYLCASSFFSVKTGQVDYGYTFGSGTRLTVV.

V is TRBV9 and J is TRBJ1-3; 8 bases line up with TRBD1. Looked up from germline, CDR1 is SGDLS and CDR2 is YYNGEE. The CDR3 is 15 amino acids. Unmatched junction bases numbered 4, after V lost 0 bases and J lost 5 bases. This CDR3 reads CASSVGGQGRNTIYF. The CDR3 nucleotides are TGTGCCAGCAGCGTAGGCGGACAGGGAAGAAACACCATATATTTT.

The V and J genes are TRBV10-1 and TRBJ2-2; 12 bases match TRBD1. The germline gives CDR1 WNHNN, CDR2 SYGVQD (reference sequence). The CDR3 extends over 14 amino acids. The V gene end was trimmed by 3 bases and the J gene end by 13 bases; junction bases not matched to a gene: 6. The CDR3 DNA reads TGCGCCAGCAGTGACCCGGGGACAGGGGGCTCGCTGTTTTTT. This codes for CASSDPGTGGSLFF.

For this clone: The final CDR3 position lacks the conserved phenylalanine or tryptophan, pointing to a likely read error. The limits of the CDR3 on the DNA are not certain, so only TCRdb's listed CDR3 is given. The genes are TRBV21-1 and TRBJ2-2; the D call TRBD2 from the table was never checked on the DNA. TRBV21-1 is an annotated pseudogene. Counting both end residues, the CDR3 totals 12 amino acids. CDR3 loop: CASSKSENCSMI.

The gene calls are TRBV5-8 and TRBJ1-1; D call uncertain. The V gene's germline CDR1 is SGHTS and CDR2 YDEGEE. Trimming cost V 0 bases and J 4 bases, with 13 bases left between them. The CDR3 length is 15 residues. The CDR3 is CASSLAVVRPTEAFF. Here the CDR3 DNA reads TGTGCCAGCAGCTTGGCTGTGGTCAGGCCCACTGAAGCTTTCTTT.

The chain's CDR3 is CASSQPQGSEQFF. CDR3 coding DNA: TGTGCCAGCAGCCAACCTCAGGGGAGTGAGCAGTTCTTC. The V and J genes are TRBV3-1 (or the pseudogene TRBV3-2) and TRBJ2-1; D is perhaps TRBD1 (6 bases). The CDR3 covers 13 residues. From germline, CDR1 is LGHDT and CDR2 YNNKEL (reference sequence). Trimming cost V 2 bases and J 9 bases, with 11 bases left between them.

The CDR3 is CSADSGHEQFF. The CDR3 DNA follows: TGCAGTGCTGATAGCGGACATGAGCAGTTCTTC. V gene TRBV20-1 combines with J gene TRBJ2-1; D is possibly TRBD2 (6 bases). The CDR3 is 11 amino acids. Trimming cost V 5 bases and J 8 bases, with 10 bases left between them. Germline CDR1 DFQATT, CDR2 SNEGSKA (reference sequence).

The chain has TRBV10-3 and TRBJ2-7; 9 nucleotides match TRBD1. This CDR3 is 14 amino acids long. Germline assignment: CDR1 ENHRY and CDR2 SYGVKD. With 8 bases clipped from V and 5 bases from J, the junction kept 10 bases outside the gene matches. For the CDR3, the DNA is TGTGCCATCGGGGCGACAGGGGGATCGAACGAGCAGTACTTC. As protein: CAIGATGGSNEQYF.

The chain joins TRBV6-6 to TRBJ1-1; no clear D gene. The germline CDR1 and CDR2 sequences are MNHNY and SVGAGI (reference sequence). V shed 2 bases and J shed 1 base, with 8 bases lying between them. The CDR3 totals 14 residues. CDR3 coding DNA: TGTGCCAGCAGTTACATGGAGCAGAACACTGAAGCTTTCTTT. Its protein is CASSYMEQNTEAFF.

The rearrangement links TRBV5-1 to TRBJ1-2; D is unclear. The CDR3 is made up of 13 amino acids. Trimming cost V 0 bases and J 5 bases, with 8 bases left between them. Germline V lookup: CDR1 SGHRS, CDR2 YFSETQ. DNA of the CDR3: TGCGCCAGCAGCTTGGACAGTTGGTATGGCTACACCTTC. Translated, it gives CASSLDSWYGYTF.

The rearrangement joins TRBV6-5 to TRBJ1-2; D perhaps matches TRBD1 (5 bases). This CDR3 region has 13 residues. The germline V and J ends were trimmed by 6 bases and 8 bases, with 16 bases remaining between them. In germline, CDR1 is MNHEY, CDR2 SVGAGI. The CDR3 coding sequence is TGTGCCAGCAGGATAGGGATTCGGGGGGGCTACACCTTC. Protein: CASRIGIRGGYTF.

This clone was seen just once. This chain links TRBV13 with TRBJ2-7, with D maybe TRBD2 (5 bases). V was clipped by 0 bases and J by 3 bases, with 6 bases between them. The germline V gene has CDR1 PRHDT and CDR2 FYEKMQ (reference sequence). This CDR3 is 13 amino acids long. The CDR3: CASSLGLGYEQYF. CDR3 DNA: TGTGCCAGCAGCTTAGGACTAGGCTACGAGCAGTACTTC.

CDR3 DNA: TGCGCCAGCAGCTTGGCCGGGGGGACTAGCGGGGGCCAAGAGACCCAGTACTTC. It specifies CASSLAGGTSGGQETQYF. The V and J genes are TRBV5-1 and TRBJ2-5; TRBD2 agrees at 14 bases. The germline V gene encodes CDR1 SGHRS and CDR2 YFSETQ. The CDR3 is made up of 18 amino acids. The junction had 5 bases not matched to a gene; V was cut back by 0 bases and J by 1 base.

This sequence joins TRBV5-1 and TRBJ1-5, with D possibly TRBD1 on 5 matching bases. V gave up 1 base and J gave up 5 bases, with 13 bases separating them. CDR1 and CDR2 from the germline V gene are SGHRS and YFSETQ. This CDR3 is built from 15 residues. The CDR3, as DNA: TGCGCCAGCAGCTTGATTGGGGGAGGGGATCAGCCCCAGCATTTT. Its translation: CASSLIGGGDQPQHF. The variable domain in full, completed from reference TRBV5-1 and TRBJ1-5, reads KAGVTQTPRYLIKTRGQQVTLSCSPISGHRSVSWYQQTPGQGLQFLFEYFSETQRNKGNFPGRFSGRQFSNSRSEMNVSTLELGDSALYLCASSLIGGGDQPQHFGDGTRLSIL.

The gene calls are TRBV19 and TRBJ2-1; TRBD2 aligns across 14 bases. With 6 bases clipped from V and 10 bases from J, the junction kept 5 bases outside the gene matches. The CDR3 has 14 amino acids. Germline CDR1 reads LNHDA; CDR2 reads SQIVND (reference sequence). Here the CDR3 DNA reads TGTGCCAGTAGCAGACTAGCGGGGGGGCGCGAGCAGTTCTTC. It specifies CASSRLAGGREQFF. The entire variable domain, with the rest obtained from reference TRBV19 and TRBJ2-1, is as follows: DGGITQSPKYLFRKEGQNVTLSCEQNLNHDAMYWYRQDPGQGLRLIYYSQIVNDFQKGDIAEGYSVSREKKESFPLTVTSAQKNPTAFYLCASSRLAGGREQFFGPGTRLTVL.

The V call is TRBV5-8, the J call TRBJ1-2; D uncertain. The CDR3 loop spans 14 amino acids. CDR1 is SGHTS and CDR2 is YDEGEE in the germline V gene. V was shortened by 1 base and J by 3 bases, with 10 bases between the two germline ends. CDR3 in amino acids: CASSLNSRDYGYTF. Written as DNA, the CDR3 is TGTGCCAGCAGCTTGAACTCAAGAGACTATGGCTACACCTTC. Variable domain in full (rest from reference TRBV5-8 and TRBJ1-2): EAGVTQSPTHLIKTRGQQATLRCSPISGHTSVYWYQQALGLGLQFLLWYDEGEERNRGNFPPRFSGRQFPNYSSELNVNALELEDSALYLCASSLNSRDYGYTFGSGTRLTVV.

This clone was seen only a few times. This chain links TRBV6-5 with TRBJ1-4; 8 bases align to TRBD1. V lost 5 bases, J lost 6 bases, and 8 bases stayed unmatched. CDR1 and CDR2 from the germline V gene are MNHEY and SVGAGI. CDR3 length: 15 amino acids. The DNA of the CDR3 is TGTGCCAGCAGTCGGGGGGACAGGCAGGATGAAAAACTGTTTTTT. Residues: CASSRGDRQDEKLFF.

The chain couples TRBV14 to TRBJ2-5, with D tentatively TRBD1 (6 bases). CDR1 is SGHDN, CDR2 FVKESK, per germline. CDR3 length equals 14 residues. Trimming pared 4 bases from V and 4 bases from J, leaving 13 bases between. The CDR3 nucleotides read TGTGCCAGCAGCCTACAGGGTGCGGGAGAGACCCAGTACTTC. Encoded protein: CASSLQGAGETQYF.

The rearrangement links TRBV14 to TRBJ2-2; 9 bases map to TRBD1. V shed 4 bases, J shed 6 bases, and the junction held 9 bases outside the gene matches. The CDR3 length is 16 residues. In germline, CDR1 is SGHDN, CDR2 FVKESK. The CDR3 protein is CASSLHGTGQAGELFF. Written as DNA, the CDR3 is TGTGCCAGCAGCCTACACGGGACAGGGCAGGCCGGGGAGCTGTTTTTT.

The chain uses TRBV27 and TRBJ1-1; weak D call: TRBD1 (5 bases). The V end was cut by 9 bases, the J end by 3 bases, with 11 bases between. This CDR3 spans 12 amino acids. Germline CDR1 and CDR2: MNHEY and SMNVEV (reference sequence). The CDR3 region has the DNA TGTGCCAGTTTTGGGGCATACACTGAAGCTTTCTTT. Residues: CASFGAYTEAFF.

This sequence joins TRBV6-1 and TRBJ2-2; 8 bases are a match to TRBD1. The CDR3 has 17 residues. CDR1 is MNHNS, CDR2 SASEGT, per germline. V gave up 1 base and J gave up 5 bases; unmatched junction bases: 9. The CDR3 coding sequence is TGTGCCAGCAGTGAAGGGCACAGGGGGTGGAATACCGGGGAGCTGTTTTTT. This sequence encodes CASSEGHRGWNTGELFF.